This is a list of T cell receptor beta chains from one sample in a study of T cell repertoires in cytomegalovirus infection. A single record per CDR3 protein comes from TCRdb applying MiXCR to the reads. The repertoire holds a few hundred thousand distinct CDR3 sequences, with under 55% as singletons. For these TCRs, the target antigens are not known. Specimen: cultured PBMCs, collected from culture after CMV antigen stimulation. The receptors derive from a human donor in good health (CMV status not recorded). Some clones in this sample may be carry-over from other donors' samples. Each CDR3 is given with its conserved first and last residue. A D gene is named only where the DNA matches it firmly. Expanded clones are given a class, and other clones once, few, many or no size at all.

V gene: TRBV6-6
J gene: TRBJ1-1
D gene: TRBD1
clone size: NA
CDR3 protein: CASSIQGFGTEAFF
CDR3 DNA: TGTGCCAGCAGCATACAGGGGTTTGGCACTGAAGCTTTCTTT

V gene: TRBV25-1
J gene: TRBJ2-1
D gene: NA
clone size: once
CDR3 protein: CASISGGLNNEQFF
CDR3 DNA: TGTGCCAGCATTTCGGGGGGCTTAAACAATGAGCAGTTCTTC

V gene: TRBV7-8
J gene: TRBJ2-1
D gene: NA
clone size: NA
CDR3 protein: CASSLTYGQKRKVHEQFF
CDR3 DNA: TGTGCCAGCAGCTTGACCTACGGACAGAAGCGGAAGGTCCATGAGCAGTTCTTC

V gene: TRBV6-1
J gene: TRBJ2-3
D gene: TRBD2
clone size: few
CDR3 protein: CASSEALAGSSTDTQYF
CDR3 DNA: TGTGCCAGCAGTGAAGCACTAGCGGGCTCTAGCACAGATACGCAGTATTTT

V gene: TRBV12-3/TRBV12-4
J gene: TRBJ1-2
D gene: NA
clone size: few
CDR3 protein: CASSPTGGWGYTF
CDR3 DNA: TGTGCCAGCAGTCCGACCGGGGGCTGGGGCTACACCTTC

V gene: TRBV11-2
J gene: TRBJ2-1
D gene: NA
clone size: NA
CDR3 protein: CASSPLVEQFF
CDR3 DNA: TGTGCCAGCAGCCCGTTGGTGGAGCAGTTCTTC

V gene: TRBV4-1
J gene: TRBJ1-2
D gene: TRBD1
clone size: few
CDR3 protein: CASSQGTEYYGYTF
CDR3 DNA: TGCGCCAGCAGCCAGGGGACAGAGTACTATGGCTACACCTTC

V gene: TRBV2
J gene: TRBJ1-1
D gene: TRBD1
clone size: few
CDR3 protein: CASSGTGGGTEAFF
CDR3 DNA: TGTGCCAGCAGTGGCACAGGGGGAGGCACTGAAGCTTTCTTT

V gene: TRBV6-2/TRBV6-3
J gene: TRBJ2-4
D gene: NA
clone size: few
CDR3 protein: CASSRRDLQYF
CDR3 DNA: TGTGCCAGCAGTCGCCGGGACCTTCAGTACTTC

V gene: TRBV5-4
J gene: TRBJ2-4
D gene: TRBD2
clone size: NA
CDR3 protein: CASSSSGGLNIQYF
CDR3 DNA: TGTGCCAGCAGTTCTAGCGGGGGGTTAAACATTCAGTACTTC

V gene: TRBV12-3/TRBV12-4
J gene: TRBJ2-1
D gene: NA
clone size: few
CDR3 protein: CASSFGGAFNEQFF
CDR3 DNA: TGTGCCAGCAGTTTTGGGGGGGCGTTCAATGAGCAGTTCTTC

V gene: TRBV6-2/TRBV6-3
J gene: TRBJ1-5
D gene: NA
clone size: once
CDR3 protein: CASWTVNQPQHF
CDR3 DNA: TGTGCCAGCTGGACAGTCAATCAGCCCCAGCATTTT

V gene: TRBV9
J gene: TRBJ2-1
D gene: TRBD1
clone size: NA
CDR3 protein: CASSARGPPPTGANNEQFF
CDR3 DNA: TGTGCCAGCAGCGCCAGAGGCCCCCCCCCCACAGGGGCAAACAATGAGCAGTTCTTC

V gene: TRBV12-3/TRBV12-4
J gene: TRBJ2-7
D gene: NA
clone size: NA
CDR3 protein: CASSFRGPLYF
CDR3 DNA: TGTGCCAGCAGTTTCCGGGGACCTCTGTACTTC

V gene: TRBV12-3/TRBV12-4
J gene: TRBJ2-2
D gene: NA
clone size: many
CDR3 protein: CASSLRPGMAGELFF
CDR3 DNA: TGTGCCAGCAGTTTAAGGCCAGGGATGGCCGGGGAGCTGTTTTTT

V gene: TRBV7-2
J gene: TRBJ2-5
D gene: TRBD2
clone size: many
CDR3 protein: CASSSGTSLKGETQYF
CDR3 DNA: TGTGCCAGCAGTTCCGGGACTAGCCTAAAGGGGGAGACCCAGTACTTC

V gene: TRBV12-3/TRBV12-4
J gene: TRBJ2-3
D gene: NA
clone size: few
CDR3 protein: CASSLVTRRTDTQYF
CDR3 DNA: TGTGCCAGCAGTTTAGTGACTAGACGCACAGATACGCAGTATTTT

V gene: TRBV7-2
J gene: TRBJ2-1
D gene: TRBD2
clone size: many
CDR3 protein: CASSRPPRTSGATQTAYNEQFF
CDR3 DNA: TGTGCCAGCAGCCGACCCCCACGGACTAGCGGGGCCACCCAGACCGCATACAATGAGCAGTTCTTC

V gene: TRBV7-2
J gene: TRBJ2-3
D gene: TRBD1
clone size: NA
CDR3 protein: CASSASGQSPDTQYF
CDR3 DNA: TGTGCCAGCAGCGCCTCGGGACAGTCTCCCGATACGCAGTATTTT

V gene: TRBV20-1
J gene: TRBJ1-6
D gene: NA
clone size: NA
CDR3 protein: CSARPRTLNSPLHF
CDR3 DNA: TGCAGTGCTAGACCTCGGACCCTCAATTCACCCCTCCACTTT

V gene: TRBV7-9
J gene: TRBJ2-1
D gene: TRBD2
clone size: NA
CDR3 protein: CASSLRLAGPGDEQFF
CDR3 DNA: TGTGCCAGCAGCTTACGACTAGCGGGCCCCGGGGATGAGCAGTTCTTC

V gene: TRBV18
J gene: TRBJ1-3
D gene: NA
clone size: once
CDR3 protein: CASSSRQGATTGNTIYF
CDR3 DNA: TGTGCCAGCTCGAGTCGCCAGGGAGCTACAACGGGAAACACCATATATTTT

V gene: TRBV15
J gene: TRBJ2-5
D gene: NA
clone size: NA
CDR3 protein: CATSRDKRPRETQYF
CDR3 DNA: TGTGCCACCAGCAGAGATAAGAGGCCGAGGGAGACCCAGTACTTC

V gene: TRBV12-3/TRBV12-4
J gene: TRBJ1-1
D gene: NA
clone size: NA
CDR3 protein: CASTSGGYTEAFF
CDR3 DNA: TGTGCCAGCACCTCGGGAGGATACACTGAAGCTTTCTTT

V gene: TRBV12-3/TRBV12-4
J gene: TRBJ1-6
D gene: NA
clone size: few
CDR3 protein: CASSSIQRASPLHF
CDR3 DNA: TGTGCCAGCAGTTCCATTCAGCGAGCTTCACCCCTCCACTTT

V gene: TRBV28
J gene: TRBJ1-4
D gene: NA
clone size: NA
CDR3 protein: CASSSGREKLFF
CDR3 DNA: TGTGCCAGCAGTTCCGGACGGGAAAAACTGTTTTTT

V gene: TRBV5-4
J gene: TRBJ2-7
D gene: TRBD2
clone size: few
CDR3 protein: CASSFGPGSGPMEQYF
CDR3 DNA: TGTGCCAGCAGCTTCGGCCCCGGTAGCGGGCCGATGGAGCAGTACTTC